The 14 T cell receptor beta chains presented below share a single source sample, sequenced in a study of identical twins. TCRdb called the 5' RACE reads again in MiXCR, with one record for every CDR3 protein. The table lists approximately 220,000 distinct CDR3 sequences, roughly a tenth of them singletons. The specimen was memory (CD45RO+) T cells sorted from blood. The receptor set was obtained from a woman younger than 30 in good health.

There are many counts of this clonotype. This chain joins TRBV19 and TRBJ1-2, with TRBD1 identical over 8 bases. The CDR3 sequence is 12 residues long. Trimming cost V 7 bases and J 3 bases; bases outside gene matches: 1. CDR1 is LNHDA, CDR2 SQIVND, per germline (reference sequence). The CDR3 bases are TGTGCCAGTACAGGGGGCGACTATGGCTACACCTTC. This encodes CASTGGDYGYTF. The full variable domain, in which reference TRBV19 and TRBJ1-2 provide the parts outside the CDR3, is DGGITQSPKYLFRKEGQNVTLSCEQNLNHDAMYWYRQDPGQGLRLIYYSQIVNDFQKGDIAEGYSVSREKKESFPLTVTSAQKNPTAFYLCASTGGDYGYTFGSGTRLTVV.

The rearrangement uses TRBV6-5 and TRBJ2-1; D is ambiguous. Germline lookup yields CDR1 MNHEY and CDR2 SVGAGI. The CDR3 is made up of 15 amino acids. V was clipped by 3 bases and J by 5 bases, with 14 bases between them. The CDR3 spells CASSYTQPEDNEQFF. CDR3 nucleotides: TGTGCCAGCAGTTATACGCAGCCAGAGGACAATGAGCAGTTCTTC.

Regarding this clonotype: The junction and the germline gene differ at one end; a read error may be behind it. This chain connects TRBV5-1 to TRBJ2-4, with a tentative D call TRBD1 (5 bases). The length of the CDR3 is 11 residues. In germline, CDR1 is SGHRS, CDR2 YFSETQ. The CDR3 DNA reads as TGCGCCAGCAGGAGGCAGGGCGAATGGTTCTTC. Translated, it gives CASRRQGEWFF.

V gene TRBV7-9 combines with J gene TRBJ2-1; D perhaps matches TRBD1 (5 bases). Germline CDR1 SEHNR, CDR2 FQNEAQ (reference sequence). The CDR3 consists of 15 residues. The ends were cut back, 1 base at V and 2 bases at J, with 9 bases in the middle. The chain's CDR3 is CASSLGQGPYNEQFF. The CDR3 DNA reads as TGTGCCAGCAGCTTAGGCCAGGGCCCCTACAATGAGCAGTTCTTC.

This chain uses TRBV7-3 with TRBJ2-3; D gene ambiguous. Germline V gene data show CDR1 as SGHTA and CDR2 as FQGTGA. This CDR3 has 13 amino acids. The germline V and J ends were trimmed by 3 bases and 0 bases, with 4 bases remaining between them. This CDR3 is CASSFKSTDTQYF. The CDR3 DNA follows: TGTGCCAGCAGCTTCAAGAGCACAGATACGCAGTATTTT.

This clonotype was counted ten times or more. The J gene is TRBJ2-7, the V gene TRBV20-1; 8 nucleotides match TRBD2. CDR1 is DFQATT and CDR2 is SNEGSKA in the germline V gene (reference sequence). This CDR3 contains 14 residues. With V trimmed by 2 bases and J by 3 bases, 6 bases remained unmatched. In nucleotides, the CDR3 is TGCAGTGCTAGATACATTCGGGAGGGCTACGAGCAGTACTTC. This gives the protein CSARYIREGYEQYF.

This clonotype was seen more than once but under ten times. J is TRBJ2-1 and V is TRBV11-2; 11 bases line up with TRBD1. CDR1 is SGHAT and CDR2 is FQNNGV in the germline V gene. The CDR3 covers 14 residues. V lost 8 bases to trimming and J lost 6 bases; unmatched junction nucleotides: 6. In nucleotides, the CDR3 is TGTGCCAGCCGGACAGGGGGCTCATTCAATGAGCAGTTCTTC. This gives the protein CASRTGGSFNEQFF.

There are a few counts of this clonotype. V usage is TRBV5-1 and J usage is TRBJ2-1, with D possibly TRBD2 on 6 matching bases. The V end lost 3 bases, the J end lost 1 base, and 8 bases lay between the germline ends. CDR3 length: 14 residues. From germline, CDR1 is SGHRS and CDR2 YFSETQ. This CDR3 is CASSWGESYNEQFF. CDR3 in DNA: TGCGCCAGCAGCTGGGGGGAATCCTACAATGAGCAGTTCTTC.

There are a few counts of this clonotype. The J gene is TRBJ2-3, the V gene TRBV6-1; TRBD1 is a possible D gene (7 bases). This CDR3 is built from 16 residues. V was cut by 5 bases and J by 2 bases, with 17 bases left in between. The germline V gene encodes CDR1 MNHNS and CDR2 SASEGT. The chain's CDR3 is CASSLQGGLNTDTQYF. CDR3 DNA: TGTGCCAGCAGTCTCCAGGGGGGTCTCAACACAGATACGCAGTATTTT.

The V call is TRBV7-6, the J call TRBJ2-5; D is unresolved. Germline V gene lookup returns CDR1 SGHVS and CDR2 FNYEAQ. The V and J ends lost 2 bases and 5 bases respectively, with 12 bases between them. CDR3 length equals 14 residues. The CDR3 coding sequence is TGTGCCAGCAGCTTATCTGGCCAGACCGAGACCCAGTACTTC. Amino acids: CASSLSGQTETQYF.

The chain uses TRBV6-6 and TRBJ2-5; tentative D call: TRBD1 (6 bases). The CDR3 extends over 13 amino acids. Deletions cut 2 bases from V and 5 bases from J, with 9 bases between. The germline V gene encodes CDR1 MNHNY and CDR2 SVGAGI (reference sequence). DNA of the CDR3: TGTGCCAGCAGTTACGCGCAGGGGGAGACCCAGTACTTC. It is translated as CASSYAQGETQYF.

V is TRBV6-1 and J is TRBJ2-1, with D perhaps matching TRBD2 (7 bases). Germline V lookup: CDR1 MNHNS, CDR2 SASEGT. This CDR3 spans 17 amino acids. V lost 5 bases, J lost 3 bases, and 20 bases lay in between. In DNA, the CDR3 is TGTGCCAGCAGTAGGGGATCCCGGGGGGCCGTCTACAATGAGCAGTTCTTC. Translation gives CASSRGSRGAVYNEQFF.

This clonotype was counted between two and nine times. The CDR3 DNA follows: TGTGCCGCCGGGACCAGACAAGAGACCCAGTACTTC. This gives the protein CAAGTRQETQYF. The chain carries TRBV10-3 and TRBJ2-5; either TRBD1 or TRBD2 may fit D (5 bases each). Germline V gene sequence: CDR1 ENHRY, CDR2 SYGVKD. V lost 11 bases, J lost 2 bases, and 12 bases lay in between. The CDR3 has 12 residues.

In its sample, this clonotype was seen many times. The J gene is TRBJ1-1, the V gene TRBV5-1; 9 bases match TRBD1. V lost 4 bases and J lost 6; bases outside the gene matches: 10. Germline-derived CDR1 and CDR2 are SGHRS and YFSETQ. The CDR3 sequence is 15 residues long. CDR3 residues: CASSPRTGEVSEAFF. CDR3 coding DNA: TGCGCCAGCAGCCCCCGGACAGGGGAGGTGTCTGAAGCTTTCTTT.